This T cell receptor beta chain derives from a study of T-cell reconstitution after alpha-beta-depleted transplantation in children. The V gene lost 0 bases and the J gene lost 3 bases, with 11 bases spanning the gap. This CDR3 has 14 residues. CDR1 is GTSNPN, CDR2 SVGIG, per germline (reference sequence). Unique molecular identifiers were built into the TCRbeta library. TCRdb processed the PCR reads anew with MiXCR; each CDR3 protein has one entry. The sample consists of over 550,000 distinct CDR3 sequences, 10% to 13% of them appearing once. The material was PBMCs from the stem cell graft donor, obtained from the stem cell graft. This receptor was obtained from a human donor who donated a stem cell graft to a child with acute myeloid leukemia. This chain links TRBV30 with TRBJ1-1, with D perhaps matching TRBD1 (6 bases). The chain's CDR3 is CAWSVGGGDTEAFF. The CDR3 bases are TGTGCCTGGAGTGTAGGAGGGGGTGACACTGAAGCTTTCTTT.